The clone carrying this T cell receptor (beta chain) was recorded a few times. Its target is not known. This sample was included in a study of regulatory T cells in long-lasting Graves disease. Findings of the study overall: Less diverse TCR repertoires were seen in persistent Graves' patients than in newly diagnosed ones.

The time point: newly diagnosed GD, antithyroid drugs for less than 3 months. Extracted RNA from PBMCs served as the source of the TCR library. V shed 5 bases and J shed 3 bases, with 4 bases lying between them. Germline CDR1 and CDR2: SGHDN and FVKESK. The CDR3 consists of 11 residues. Arm-PCR of CDR3 regions and iRepertoire HTBI primers were the basis on which TCR beta libraries were built. TCRdb re-derived calls from the multiplex PCR reads in MiXCR, one entry per CDR3 protein. The table lists about 500,000 distinct CDR3 sequences, about a sixth of them singletons. These data also featured in a second study, about T cells in Graves' hyperthyroidism and ophthalmopathy. Per that paper: The HTBI primer set drove a first-round RT-PCR of the TCR CDR3. In the analysis, a 13 V-J model separated ophthalmopathy from stable hyperthyroidism.

Sequenced here: peripheral blood mononuclear cells (PBMCs), sampled at new diagnosis, from a patient treated with antithyroid drugs. J is TRBJ1-1 and V is TRBV14; D unclear. This clonotype was sampled from a man aged 35 to 55 with Graves disease. CDR3 residues: CASSAHTEAFF. CDR3 DNA sequence: TGTGCCAGCAGCGCCCACACTGAAGCTTTCTTT.